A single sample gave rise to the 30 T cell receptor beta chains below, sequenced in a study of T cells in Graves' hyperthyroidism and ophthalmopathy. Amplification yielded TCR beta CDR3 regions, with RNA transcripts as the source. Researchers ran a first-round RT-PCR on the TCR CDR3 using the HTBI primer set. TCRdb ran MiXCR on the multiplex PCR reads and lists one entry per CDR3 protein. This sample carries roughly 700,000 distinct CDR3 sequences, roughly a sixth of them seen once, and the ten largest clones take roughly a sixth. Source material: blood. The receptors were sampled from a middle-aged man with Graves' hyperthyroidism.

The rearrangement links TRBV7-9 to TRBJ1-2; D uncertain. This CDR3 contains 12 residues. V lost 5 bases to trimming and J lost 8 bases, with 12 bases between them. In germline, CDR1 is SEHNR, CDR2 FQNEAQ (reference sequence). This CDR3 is CASSPESSGYTF. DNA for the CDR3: TGTGCCAGCAGCCCGGAGAGCAGCGGCTACACCTTC.

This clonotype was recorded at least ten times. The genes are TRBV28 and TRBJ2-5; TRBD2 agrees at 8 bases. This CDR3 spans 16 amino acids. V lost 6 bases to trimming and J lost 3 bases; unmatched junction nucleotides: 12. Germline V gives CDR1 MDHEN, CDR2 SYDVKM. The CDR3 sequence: CASRSLGSGDKETQYF. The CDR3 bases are TGTGCCAGCAGGAGCCTAGGTAGCGGGGACAAAGAGACCCAGTACTTC.

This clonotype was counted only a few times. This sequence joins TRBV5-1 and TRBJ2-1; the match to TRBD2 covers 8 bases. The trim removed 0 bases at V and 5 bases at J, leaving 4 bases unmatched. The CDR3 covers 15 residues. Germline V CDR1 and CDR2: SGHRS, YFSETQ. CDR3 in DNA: TGCGCCAGCAGCTTGGCTAGCGGGCCGAACAATGAGCAGTTCTTC. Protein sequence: CASSLASGPNNEQFF.

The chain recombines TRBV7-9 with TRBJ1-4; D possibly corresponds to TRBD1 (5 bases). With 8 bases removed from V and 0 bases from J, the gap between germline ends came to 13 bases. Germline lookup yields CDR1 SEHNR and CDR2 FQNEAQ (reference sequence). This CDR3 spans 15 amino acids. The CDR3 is CASDGQSATNEKLFF. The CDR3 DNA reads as TGTGCCAGCGACGGACAATCTGCAACTAATGAAAAACTGTTTTTT.

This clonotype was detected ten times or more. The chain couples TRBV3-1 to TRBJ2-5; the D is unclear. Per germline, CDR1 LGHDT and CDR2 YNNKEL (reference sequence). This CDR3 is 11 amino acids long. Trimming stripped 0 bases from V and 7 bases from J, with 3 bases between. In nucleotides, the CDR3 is TGTGCCAGCAGCCAAGACTGGACCCAGTACTTC. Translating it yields CASSQDWTQYF.

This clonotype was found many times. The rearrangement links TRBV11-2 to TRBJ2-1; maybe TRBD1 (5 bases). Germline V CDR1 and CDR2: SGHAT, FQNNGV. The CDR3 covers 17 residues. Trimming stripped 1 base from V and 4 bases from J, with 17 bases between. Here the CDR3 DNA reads TGTGCCAGCAGCTTAGGCCCCAGACAGCTAACTTACAATGAGCAGTTCTTC. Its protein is CASSLGPRQLTYNEQFF.

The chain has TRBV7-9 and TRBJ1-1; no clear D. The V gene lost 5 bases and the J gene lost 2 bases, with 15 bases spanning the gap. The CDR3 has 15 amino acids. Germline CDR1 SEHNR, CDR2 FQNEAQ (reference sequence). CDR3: CASSNDIRYNTEAFF. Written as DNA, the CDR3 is TGTGCCAGCAGCAATGACATTCGTTACAACACTGAAGCTTTCTTT.

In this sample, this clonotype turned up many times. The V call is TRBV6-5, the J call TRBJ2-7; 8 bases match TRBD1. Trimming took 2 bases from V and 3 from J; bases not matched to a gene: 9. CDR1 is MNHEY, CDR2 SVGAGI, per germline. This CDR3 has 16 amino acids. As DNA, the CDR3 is TGTGCCAGCAGTTACGACAGGGGTGTTCCCCTCTACGAGCAGTACTTC. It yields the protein CASSYDRGVPLYEQYF.

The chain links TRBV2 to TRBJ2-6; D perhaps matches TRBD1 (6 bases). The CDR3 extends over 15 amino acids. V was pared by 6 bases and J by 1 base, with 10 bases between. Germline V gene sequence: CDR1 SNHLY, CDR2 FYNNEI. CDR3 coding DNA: TGTGCCAGCAGAGACAGGATTTCTGGGGCCAACGTCCTGACTTTC. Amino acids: CASRDRISGANVLTF.

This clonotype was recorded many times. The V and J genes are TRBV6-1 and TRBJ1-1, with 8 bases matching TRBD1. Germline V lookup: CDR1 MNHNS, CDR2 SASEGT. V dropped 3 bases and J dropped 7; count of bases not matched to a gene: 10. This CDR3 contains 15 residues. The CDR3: CASSDPGQEQHEAFF. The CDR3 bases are TGTGCCAGCAGTGATCCGGGACAGGAGCAACATGAAGCTTTCTTT.

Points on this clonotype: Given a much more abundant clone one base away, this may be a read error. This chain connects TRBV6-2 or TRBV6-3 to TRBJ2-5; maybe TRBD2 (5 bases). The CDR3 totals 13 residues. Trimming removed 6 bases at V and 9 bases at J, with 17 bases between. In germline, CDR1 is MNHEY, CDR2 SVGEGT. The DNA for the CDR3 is TGTGCCAGCAGATTAGGATCCGGGGTTCCCCAGTACTTC. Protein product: CASRLGSGVPQYF.

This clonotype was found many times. The CDR3: CSASFVGGRGTGELFF. CDR3 DNA sequence: TGCAGTGCTAGTTTCGTTGGCGGGAGGGGTACCGGGGAGCTGTTTTTT. The chain links TRBV20-1 to TRBJ2-2; 9 nucleotides match TRBD2. CDR1 is DFQATT, CDR2 SNEGSKA, per germline (reference sequence). The CDR3 is 16 amino acids. Germline trimming cut 3 bases from V and 5 bases from J; bases unmatched to any gene: 10.

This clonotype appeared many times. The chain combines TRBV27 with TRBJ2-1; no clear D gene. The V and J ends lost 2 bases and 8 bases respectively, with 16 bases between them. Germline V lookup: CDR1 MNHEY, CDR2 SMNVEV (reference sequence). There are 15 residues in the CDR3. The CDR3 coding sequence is TGTGCCAGCAGTTTAGGGGTCGGTCCTCGGGATGAGCAGTTCTTC. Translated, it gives CASSLGVGPRDEQFF.

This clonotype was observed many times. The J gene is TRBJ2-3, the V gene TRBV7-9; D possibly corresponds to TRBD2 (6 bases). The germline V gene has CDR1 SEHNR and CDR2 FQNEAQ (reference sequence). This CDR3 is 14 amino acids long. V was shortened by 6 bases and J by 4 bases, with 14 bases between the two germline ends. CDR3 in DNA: TGTGCCAGCAGACGGGGGAGTCAGGCAGATACGCAGTATTTT. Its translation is CASRRGSQADTQYF.

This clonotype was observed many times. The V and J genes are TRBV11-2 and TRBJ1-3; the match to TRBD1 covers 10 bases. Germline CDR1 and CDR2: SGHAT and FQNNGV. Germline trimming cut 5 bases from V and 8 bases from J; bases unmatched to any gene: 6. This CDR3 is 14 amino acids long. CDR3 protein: CASSQGQGEYTIYF. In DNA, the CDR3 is TGTGCCAGCAGCCAAGGACAGGGGGAATACACCATATATTTT.

CDR3 amino acids: CAWSMGVNQPQHF. The CDR3 DNA is TGTGCCTGGAGTATGGGGGTTAATCAGCCCCAGCATTTT. The chain couples TRBV30 to TRBJ1-5; possibly TRBD1 for D (5 bases). Germline V gene sequence: CDR1 GTSNPN, CDR2 SVGIG (reference sequence). CDR3 length equals 13 residues. Between the trimmed V and J ends, which lost 2 bases and 4 bases, there was a span of 9 bases. Filled out from reference TRBV30 and TRBJ1-5, the complete variable domain reads SQTIHQWPATLVQPVGSPLSLECTVEGTSNPNLYWYRQAAGRGLQLLFYSVGIGQISSEVPQNLSASRPQDRQFILSSKKLLLSDSGFYLCAWSMGVNQPQHFGDGTRLSIL.

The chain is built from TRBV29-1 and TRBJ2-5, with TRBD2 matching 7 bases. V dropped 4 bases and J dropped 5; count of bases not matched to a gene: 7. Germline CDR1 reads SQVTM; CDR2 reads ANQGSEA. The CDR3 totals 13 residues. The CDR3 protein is CSVGGGVCETQYF. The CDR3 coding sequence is TGCAGCGTTGGGGGGGGGGTCTGTGAGACCCAGTACTTC.

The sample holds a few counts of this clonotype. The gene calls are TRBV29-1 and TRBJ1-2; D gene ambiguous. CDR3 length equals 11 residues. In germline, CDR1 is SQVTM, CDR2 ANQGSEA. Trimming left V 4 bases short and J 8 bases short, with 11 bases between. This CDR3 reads CSVVGIYGYTF. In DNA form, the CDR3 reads TGCAGCGTTGTCGGGATCTACGGCTACACCTTC.

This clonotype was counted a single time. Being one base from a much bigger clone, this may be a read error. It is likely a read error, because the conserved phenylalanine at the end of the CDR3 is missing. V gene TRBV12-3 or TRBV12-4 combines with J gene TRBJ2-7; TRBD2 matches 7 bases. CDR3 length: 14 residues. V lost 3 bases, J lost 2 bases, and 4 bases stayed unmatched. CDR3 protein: CASSFGGKPYEQYL. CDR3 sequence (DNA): TGTGCCAGCAGTTTCGGGGGGAAGCCCTACGAGCAGTACCTC.

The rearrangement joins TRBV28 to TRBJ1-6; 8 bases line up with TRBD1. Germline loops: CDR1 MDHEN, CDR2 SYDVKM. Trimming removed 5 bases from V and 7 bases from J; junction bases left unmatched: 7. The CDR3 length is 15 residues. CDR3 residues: CASSTGGGRNSPLHF. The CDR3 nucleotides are TGTGCCAGCAGTACAGGGGGAGGGAGGAATTCACCCCTCCACTTT.

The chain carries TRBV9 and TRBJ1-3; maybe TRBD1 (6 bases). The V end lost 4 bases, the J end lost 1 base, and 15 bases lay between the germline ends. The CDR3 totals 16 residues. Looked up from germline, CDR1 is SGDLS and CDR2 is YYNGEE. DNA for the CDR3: TGTGCCAGCAGCATGGGGGCCTCGTTATCTGGAAACACCATATATTTT. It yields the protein CASSMGASLSGNTIYF.

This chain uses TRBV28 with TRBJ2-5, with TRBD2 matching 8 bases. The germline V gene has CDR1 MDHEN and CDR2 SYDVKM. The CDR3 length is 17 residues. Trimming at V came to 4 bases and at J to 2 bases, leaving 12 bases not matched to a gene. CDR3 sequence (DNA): TGTGCCAGCAGTTCCGATAGAACTAGCGGAATACAAGAGACCCAGTACTTC. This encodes CASSSDRTSGIQETQYF.

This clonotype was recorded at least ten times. The CDR3 bases are TGTGCCAGCAGTCGGGGGACAGGGGTCGATCAGCCCCAGCATTTT. Translated: CASSRGTGVDQPQHF. This chain joins TRBV6-2 or TRBV6-3 and TRBJ1-5; 10 nucleotides align to TRBD1. Germline V gene lookup returns CDR1 MNHEY and CDR2 SVGEGT. J lost 5 bases, V lost 5 bases, and 6 bases had no gene match. The CDR3 has 15 amino acids.

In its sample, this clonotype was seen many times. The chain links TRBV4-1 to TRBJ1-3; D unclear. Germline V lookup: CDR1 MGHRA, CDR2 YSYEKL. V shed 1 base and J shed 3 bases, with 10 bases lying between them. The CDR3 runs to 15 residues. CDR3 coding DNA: TGCGCCAGCAGCCAAGGCAGGCTGAGTGGAAACACCATATATTTT. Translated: CASSQGRLSGNTIYF.

DNA of the CDR3: TGTGCCAGCAGCTGGCCGCAAAAATTCACAGATACGCAGTATTTT. Translation: CASSWPQKFTDTQYF. The rearrangement joins TRBV5-6 to TRBJ2-3; D unresolved. Germline V lookup: CDR1 SGHDT, CDR2 YYEEEE. The CDR3 extends over 15 amino acids. Trimming took off 3 bases at V and 2 bases at J, with 13 bases between the two ends.

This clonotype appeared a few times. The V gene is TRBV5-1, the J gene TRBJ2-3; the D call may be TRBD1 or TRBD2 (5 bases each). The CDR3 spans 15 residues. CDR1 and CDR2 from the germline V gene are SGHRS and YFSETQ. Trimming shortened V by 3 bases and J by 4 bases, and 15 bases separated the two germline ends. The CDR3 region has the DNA TGCGCCAGCAGCTCCCGGGACCCCTGGGCAGATACGCAGTATTTT. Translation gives CASSSRDPWADTQYF.

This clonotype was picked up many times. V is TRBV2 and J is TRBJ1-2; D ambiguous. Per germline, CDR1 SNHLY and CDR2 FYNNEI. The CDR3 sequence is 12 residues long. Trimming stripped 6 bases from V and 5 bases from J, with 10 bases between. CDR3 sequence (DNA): TGTGCCAGCAGGGCAGAGAGTTATGGCTACACCTTC. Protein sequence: CASRAESYGYTF.

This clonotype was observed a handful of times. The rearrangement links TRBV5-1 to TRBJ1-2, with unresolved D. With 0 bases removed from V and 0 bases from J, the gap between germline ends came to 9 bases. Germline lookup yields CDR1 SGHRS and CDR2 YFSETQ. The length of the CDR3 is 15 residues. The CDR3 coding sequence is TGCGCCAGCAGCTTGGTGCCGGATACTAACTATGGCTACACCTTC. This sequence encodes CASSLVPDTNYGYTF.

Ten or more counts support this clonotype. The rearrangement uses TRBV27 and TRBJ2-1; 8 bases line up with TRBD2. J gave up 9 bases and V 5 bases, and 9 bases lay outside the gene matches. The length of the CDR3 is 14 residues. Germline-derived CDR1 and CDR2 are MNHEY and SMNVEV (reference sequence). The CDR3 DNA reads TGTGCCAGCAGTCCGGGACTAGTCCATGGTGAGCAGTTCTTC. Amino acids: CASSPGLVHGEQFF.

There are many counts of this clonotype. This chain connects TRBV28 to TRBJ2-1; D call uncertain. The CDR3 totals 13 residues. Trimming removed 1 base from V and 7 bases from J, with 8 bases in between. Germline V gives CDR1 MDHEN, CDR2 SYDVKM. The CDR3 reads CASSLYLQNEQFF. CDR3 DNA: TGTGCCAGCAGTTTATACTTACAAAATGAGCAGTTCTTC.